This T cell receptor beta chain was observed in a study of T cells in Graves' hyperthyroidism and ophthalmopathy. Criteria for exclusion of patients were uncontrolled infection, other autoimmune disease, pregnancy or lactation. There were TCR beta CDR3 regions amplified from RNA transcripts. First-round RT-PCR with HTBI primers amplified the TCR CDR3 region. TCRdb recomputed calls from the multiplex PCR reads with MiXCR, one row per CDR3 protein. The table records about 620,000 distinct CDR3 sequences, around 16% of them present only once. Germline loops: CDR1 DFQATT, CDR2 SNEGSKA (reference sequence). V was clipped by 0 bases and J by 2 bases, with 8 bases between them. The length of the CDR3 is 13 residues.

The specimen sequenced was blood. The rearrangement uses TRBV20-1 and TRBJ2-7; no definite D call. The receptor was derived from a woman aged 30 to 39 with Graves' hyperthyroidism. The CDR3 DNA is TGCAGTGCTAGAGACAACACGGCCTACGAGCAGTACTTC. Encoded protein: CSARDNTAYEQYF.